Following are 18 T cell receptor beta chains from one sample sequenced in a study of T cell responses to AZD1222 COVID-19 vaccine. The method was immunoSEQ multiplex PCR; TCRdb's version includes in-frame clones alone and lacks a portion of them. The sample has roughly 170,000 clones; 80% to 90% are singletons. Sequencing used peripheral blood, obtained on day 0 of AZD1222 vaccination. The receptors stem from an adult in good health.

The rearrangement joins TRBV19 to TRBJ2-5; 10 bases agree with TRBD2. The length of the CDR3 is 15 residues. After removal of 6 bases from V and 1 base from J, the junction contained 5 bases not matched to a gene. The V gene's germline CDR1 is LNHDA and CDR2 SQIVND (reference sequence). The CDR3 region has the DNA TGTGCCAGTAGGTTGCTAGCGGGGGTCCAAGAGACCCAGTACTTC. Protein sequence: CASRLLAGVQETQYF.

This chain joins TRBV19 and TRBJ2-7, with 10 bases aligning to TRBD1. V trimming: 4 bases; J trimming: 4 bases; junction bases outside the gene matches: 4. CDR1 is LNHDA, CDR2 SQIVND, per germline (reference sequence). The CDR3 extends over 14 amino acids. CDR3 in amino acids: CASSKPGQGYEQYF. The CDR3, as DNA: TGTGCCAGTAGTAAACCGGGACAGGGGTACGAGCAGTACTTC.

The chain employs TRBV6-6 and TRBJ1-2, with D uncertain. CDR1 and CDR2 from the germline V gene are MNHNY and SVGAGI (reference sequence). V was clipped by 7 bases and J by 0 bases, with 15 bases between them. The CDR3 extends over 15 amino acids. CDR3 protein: CASIIGSPANYGYTF. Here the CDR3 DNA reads TGTGCCAGCATCATCGGGTCCCCAGCTAACTATGGCTACACCTTC.

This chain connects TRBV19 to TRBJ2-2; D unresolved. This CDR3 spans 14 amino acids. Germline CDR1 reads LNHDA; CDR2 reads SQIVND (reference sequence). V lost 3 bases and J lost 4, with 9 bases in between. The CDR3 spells CASSIKVFTGELFF. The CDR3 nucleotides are TGTGCCAGTAGTATTAAAGTTTTCACCGGGGAGCTGTTTTTT.

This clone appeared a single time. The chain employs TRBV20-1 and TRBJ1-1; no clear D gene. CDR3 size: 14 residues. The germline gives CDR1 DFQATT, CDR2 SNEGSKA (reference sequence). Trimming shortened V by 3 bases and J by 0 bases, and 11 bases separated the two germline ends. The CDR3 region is CSASRGQMNTEAFF. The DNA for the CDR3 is TGCAGTGCTAGTCGAGGGCAGATGAACACTGAAGCTTTCTTT.

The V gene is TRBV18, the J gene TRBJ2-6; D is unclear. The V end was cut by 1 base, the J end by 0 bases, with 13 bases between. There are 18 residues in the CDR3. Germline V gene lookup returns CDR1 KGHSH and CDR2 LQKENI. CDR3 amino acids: CASSPLQRPSSGANVLTF. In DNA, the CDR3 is TGTGCCAGCTCACCACTCCAAAGACCCAGCTCTGGGGCCAACGTCCTGACTTTC. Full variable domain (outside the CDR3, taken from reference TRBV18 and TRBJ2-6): NAGVMQNPRHLVRRRGQEARLRCSPMKGHSHVYWYRQLPEEGLKFMVYLQKENIIDESGMPKERFSAEFPKEGPSILRIQQVVRGDSAAYFCASSPLQRPSSGANVLTFGAGSRLTVL.

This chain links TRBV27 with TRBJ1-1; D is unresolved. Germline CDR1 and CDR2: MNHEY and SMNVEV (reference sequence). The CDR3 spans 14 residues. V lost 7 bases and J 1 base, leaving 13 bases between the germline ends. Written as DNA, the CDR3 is TGTGCCAGCACCCCAAACTCAGGGAACACTGAAGCTTTCTTT. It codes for CASTPNSGNTEAFF.

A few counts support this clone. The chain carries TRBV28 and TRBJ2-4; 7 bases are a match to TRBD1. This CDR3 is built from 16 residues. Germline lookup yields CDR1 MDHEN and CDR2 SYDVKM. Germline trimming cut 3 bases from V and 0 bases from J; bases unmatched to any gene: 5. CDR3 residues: CASSFIGQVAKNIQYF. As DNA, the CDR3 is TGTGCCAGCAGTTTTATTGGACAGGTAGCCAAAAACATTCAGTACTTC.

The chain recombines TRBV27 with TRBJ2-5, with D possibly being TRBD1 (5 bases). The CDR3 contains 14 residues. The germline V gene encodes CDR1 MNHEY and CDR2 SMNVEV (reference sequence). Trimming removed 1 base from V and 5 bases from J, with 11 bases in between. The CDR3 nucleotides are TGTGCCAGCAGTTTATTCCGACAGTCGGAGACCCAGTACTTC. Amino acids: CASSLFRQSETQYF.

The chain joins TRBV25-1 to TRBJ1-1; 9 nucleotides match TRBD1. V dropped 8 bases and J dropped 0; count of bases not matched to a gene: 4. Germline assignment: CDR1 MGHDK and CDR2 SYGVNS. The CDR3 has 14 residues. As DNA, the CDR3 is TGTGCCAGCCGTACAGGGGGCGTGAACACTGAAGCTTTCTTT. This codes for CASRTGGVNTEAFF.

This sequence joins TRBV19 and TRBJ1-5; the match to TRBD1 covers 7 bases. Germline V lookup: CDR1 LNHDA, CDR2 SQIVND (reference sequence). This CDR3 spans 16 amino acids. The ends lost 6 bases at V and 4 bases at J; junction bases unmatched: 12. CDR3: CASRPLDRSGNQPQHF. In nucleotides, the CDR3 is TGTGCCAGTAGGCCATTGGACAGGAGCGGGAATCAGCCCCAGCATTTT.

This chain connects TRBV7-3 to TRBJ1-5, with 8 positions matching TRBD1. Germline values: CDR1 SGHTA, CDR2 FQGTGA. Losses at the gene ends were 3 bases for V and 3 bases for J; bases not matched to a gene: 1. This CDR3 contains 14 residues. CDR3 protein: CASSLTGANQPQHF. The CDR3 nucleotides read TGTGCCAGCAGCTTGACAGGGGCCAATCAGCCCCAGCATTTT.

CDR3 region: CSVEETGSSNTGELFF. The CDR3 DNA reads as TGCAGCGTTGAAGAGACAGGGAGCTCGAACACCGGGGAGCTGTTTTTT. The gene calls are TRBV29-1 and TRBJ2-2; 7 bases match TRBD1. Germline V gene sequence: CDR1 SQVTM, CDR2 ANQGSEA. The CDR3 extends over 16 amino acids. Losses at the gene ends were 0 bases for V and 0 bases for J; bases not matched to a gene: 4.

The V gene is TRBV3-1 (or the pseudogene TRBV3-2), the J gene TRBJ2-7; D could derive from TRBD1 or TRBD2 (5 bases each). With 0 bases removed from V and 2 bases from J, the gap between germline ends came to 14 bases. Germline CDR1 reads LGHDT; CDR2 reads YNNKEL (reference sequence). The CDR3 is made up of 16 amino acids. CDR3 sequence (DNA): TGTGCCAGCAGCCAAGATCTGATAGGGACCCCCTACGAGCAGTACTTC. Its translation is CASSQDLIGTPYEQYF.

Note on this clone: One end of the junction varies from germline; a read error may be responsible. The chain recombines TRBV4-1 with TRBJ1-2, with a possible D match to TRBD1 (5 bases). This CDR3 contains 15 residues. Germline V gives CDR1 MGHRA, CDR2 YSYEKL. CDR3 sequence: CASSQAFDRRYDYTF. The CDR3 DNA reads TGCGCCAGCAGCCAGGCCTTTGACAGACGTTATGACTACACCTTC.

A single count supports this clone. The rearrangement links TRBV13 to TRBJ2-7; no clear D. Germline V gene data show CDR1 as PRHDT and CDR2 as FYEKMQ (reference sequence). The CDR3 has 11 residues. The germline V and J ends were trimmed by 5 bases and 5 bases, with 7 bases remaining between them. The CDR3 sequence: CASSTVHEQYF. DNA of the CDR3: TGTGCCAGCAGCACAGTCCACGAGCAGTACTTC.

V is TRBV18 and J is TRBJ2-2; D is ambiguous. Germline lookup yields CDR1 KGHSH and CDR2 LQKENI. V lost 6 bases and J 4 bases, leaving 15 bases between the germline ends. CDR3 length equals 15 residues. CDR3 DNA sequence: TGTGCCAGCTCGCCGGTGGACGTACCCACCGGGGAGCTGTTTTTT. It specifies CASSPVDVPTGELFF.

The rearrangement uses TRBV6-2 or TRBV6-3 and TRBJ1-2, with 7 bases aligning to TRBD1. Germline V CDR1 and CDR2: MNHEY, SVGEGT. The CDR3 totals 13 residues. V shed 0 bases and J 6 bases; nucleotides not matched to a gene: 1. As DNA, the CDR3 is TGTGCCAGCAGTTACTCAAGGGGGCATGGCTACACCTTC. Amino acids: CASSYSRGHGYTF.